The 26 T cell receptor beta chains below come from one sample, sequenced in a study of CD4 and CD8 cells across lung adenocarcinoma regions. One entry per CDR3 protein results from TCRdb running MiXCR on the PCR reads. The top ten clones hold about a fifth of a sample with 20,000 to 30,000 distinct CDR3 sequences, 52% of them seen once. Sequencing was done on a sample of CD4+ T cells from the center of a lung tumor. These receptors came from a male donor with lung adenocarcinoma. The CD4 and CD8 labels of this study may be unreliable.

The rearrangement uses TRBV6-5 and TRBJ2-6; D is unclear. CDR3 size: 12 residues. V shed 4 bases and J shed 12 bases, with 10 bases lying between them. Germline V lookup: CDR1 MNHEY, CDR2 SVGAGI. The CDR3 sequence is CASSFLLGVLTF. The CDR3, as DNA: TGTGCCAGCAGTTTCCTCTTGGGCGTCCTGACTTTC.

The chain links TRBV11-2 to TRBJ2-1; D unclear. The germline gives CDR1 SGHAT, CDR2 FQNNGV. The CDR3 totals 12 residues. Trimming took off 5 bases at V and 1 base at J, with 3 bases between the two ends. CDR3 bases: TGTGCCAGCAGCGTGTCCTACAATGAGCAGTTCTTC. Its translation: CASSVSYNEQFF. The entire variable domain, with the rest obtained from reference TRBV11-2 and TRBJ2-1, is as follows: EAGVAQSPRYKIIEKRQSVAFWCNPISGHATLYWYQQILGQGPKLLIQFQNNGVVDDSQLPKDRFSAERLKGVDSTLKIQPAKLEDSAVYLCASSVSYNEQFFGPGTRLTVL.

The V and J genes are TRBV11-3 and TRBJ2-3; 7 nucleotides align to TRBD2. V lost 5 bases to trimming and J lost 12 bases; unmatched junction nucleotides: 17. Germline CDR1 SGHNT, CDR2 YENEEA. CDR3 length: 15 amino acids. Here the CDR3 reads CASSPGLAAKNIQYF. CDR3 nucleotides: TGTGCCAGCAGCCCGGGGCTAGCGGCCAAAAACATTCAGTATTTT. Complete variable domain (other parts from reference TRBV11-3 and TRBJ2-3): EAGVVQSPRYKIIEKKQPVAFWCNPISGHNTLYWYLQNLGQGPELLIRYENEEAVDDSQLPKDRFSAERLKGVDSTLKIQPAELGDSAVYLCASSPGLAAKNIQYFGPGTRLTVL.

The chain couples TRBV20-1 to TRBJ2-1; D ambiguous. The J call may be incorrect, as the DNA end agrees better with TRBJ2-5. Germline lookup yields CDR1 DFQATT and CDR2 SNEGSKA (reference sequence). The CDR3 contains 14 residues. The CDR3 DNA reads TGCAGTGCTAGAGACCCGGGCCTACAAGAGACCCAGTACTTC. Its protein product is CSARDPGLQETQYF.

Here the CDR3 reads CASSYTGLAGGNEQFF. CDR3 in DNA: TGTGCCAGCAGTTACACGGGACTAGCGGGAGGGAATGAGCAGTTCTTC. The chain has TRBV6-5 and TRBJ2-1; TRBD2 agrees at 16 bases. Trimming at V came to 2 bases and at J to 7 bases, leaving 2 bases not matched to a gene. The CDR3 contains 16 residues. Germline V lookup: CDR1 MNHEY, CDR2 SVGAGI.

This clonotype was counted ten times or more. The chain carries TRBV6-1 and TRBJ1-5; D might be TRBD1 (5 bases). With 8 bases removed from V and 3 bases from J, the gap between germline ends came to 11 bases. Germline assignment: CDR1 MNHNS and CDR2 SASEGT. This CDR3 has 13 residues. This CDR3 is CASSAGNNQPQHF. CDR3 sequence (DNA): TGTGCCAGCTCCGCAGGGAACAATCAGCCCCAGCATTTT.

The rearrangement links TRBV3-1 to TRBJ2-1; 8 nucleotides match TRBD1. V was clipped by 4 bases and J by 10 bases; unmatched bases: 6. This CDR3 contains 13 residues. CDR1 and CDR2 (germline): LGHDT, YNNKEL (reference sequence). This chain's CDR3 is CASSRIDRGEQFF. In DNA, the CDR3 is TGTGCCAGCAGCCGAATCGACAGGGGCGAGCAGTTCTTC.

This rearrangement joins TRBV27 to TRBJ2-3; 7 bases match TRBD1. Near its end, the DNA agrees better with TRBJ2-7, so the J call may be wrong. The CDR3 loop spans 17 amino acids. Germline CDR1 reads MNHEY; CDR2 reads SMNVEV (reference sequence). The CDR3 DNA reads as TGTGCCAGCAGCCGTGGCCGGGGAGCTTCTGGGACAGATACGCAGTACTTC. This gives the protein CASSRGRGASGTDTQYF.

As concerns this clonotype: One end of the junction is discordant with germline, which a read error may explain. The chain joins TRBV6-1 to TRBJ2-6; tentative D call: TRBD1 (5 bases). The germline V gene encodes CDR1 MNHNS and CDR2 SASEGT. The length of the CDR3 is 15 residues. The DNA for the CDR3 is TGTGCCAGCCGTGGAATGGCTAGTGGGGCCAACGTTCTGAACTTC. Amino acid sequence: CASRGMASGANVLNF.

About this clonotype: One end of the junction varies from germline; a read error may be responsible. The chain combines TRBV10-3 with TRBJ2-5; the D gene is possibly TRBD2 (7 bases). CDR3 size: 15 residues. Germline V gives CDR1 ENHRY, CDR2 SYGVKD. CDR3 residues: CAGGHGGGDKETQYF. In nucleotides, the CDR3 is TGTGCCGGGGGTCACGGGGGAGGGGACAAAGAGACGCAGTATTTC.

The table lists this clonotype with many counts. The chain has TRBV6-1 and TRBJ2-6; D is ambiguous. The CDR3 runs 16 residues. V was clipped by 3 bases and J by 0 bases, with 9 bases between them. Germline values: CDR1 MNHNS, CDR2 SASEGT. CDR3 sequence: CASSELGNSGANVLTF. The CDR3 coding sequence is TGTGCCAGCAGTGAGCTTGGCAACTCTGGGGCCAACGTCCTGACTTTC.

Concerning this clonotype: A read error may produce the germline difference seen at one junction end. The chain couples TRBV6-1 to TRBJ2-1, with a possible D match to TRBD1 (7 bases). The CDR3 has 13 residues. Per the germline V gene, CDR1 is MNHNS and CDR2 is SASEGT. This CDR3 is CASAQEGAYVQNF. As DNA, the CDR3 is TGTGCCAGCGCCCAGGAGGGGGCCTACGTCCAGAACTTC.

This clonotype was seen more than once but under ten times. V gene TRBV19 combines with J gene TRBJ2-3; the match to TRBD2 covers 10 bases. CDR3 size: 15 residues. Looked up from germline, CDR1 is LNHDA and CDR2 is SQIVND (reference sequence). Trimming cost V 7 bases and J 5 bases; bases outside gene matches: 9. Written as DNA, the CDR3 is TGTGCCAGTAATCCTAGCGGGAGTTACGGAGATACGCAGTATTTT. This encodes CASNPSGSYGDTQYF.

In this sample, this clonotype is medium-sized. The chain recombines TRBV27 with TRBJ2-5, with 11 bases that match TRBD1. CDR1 MNHEY and CDR2 SMNVEV come from the germline V gene (reference sequence). With V trimmed by 7 bases and J by 7 bases, 8 bases remained unmatched. The CDR3 sequence is 14 residues long. DNA for the CDR3: TGTGCCAGCACGGGGGGGACAGGGGGAGGGACCCAGTACTTC. Translation gives CASTGGTGGGTQYF.

In this sample, this clonotype is medium-sized. V and J are TRBV6-1 and TRBJ2-1; no definite D call. This CDR3 has 12 residues. V dropped 2 bases and J dropped 7 bases, with 6 bases sitting between them. CDR1 MNHNS and CDR2 SASEGT come from the germline V gene. CDR3 loop: CASSEWGNEQFF. CDR3 sequence (DNA): TGTGCCAGCAGTGAATGGGGTAATGAGCAGTTCTTC.

V gene TRBV27 combines with J gene TRBJ2-6; TRBD2 might be the D (6 bases). The CDR3 extends over 15 amino acids. V lost 3 bases and J lost 10, with 16 bases in between. Germline CDR1 is MNHEY and CDR2 is SMNVEV (reference sequence). Here the CDR3 DNA reads TGTGCCAGCAGTTTTCGGGGGACTTTAGGAAACGTCCTGACTTTC. Translating gives CASSFRGTLGNVLTF.

This chain connects TRBV27 to TRBJ2-7; 11 bases fit TRBD1. V shed 5 bases, J shed 3 bases, and the junction held 3 bases outside the gene matches. The CDR3 length is 14 residues. The germline gives CDR1 MNHEY, CDR2 SMNVEV (reference sequence). In DNA, the CDR3 is TGTGCCAGCAGTCCAGGGACAGGGGGCTACGAGCAGTACTTC. Translating gives CASSPGTGGYEQYF.

As concerns this clonotype: A junction boundary mismatches the germline segment, possibly from a read error. This chain links TRBV28 with TRBJ2-3; 14 bases agree with TRBD2. The germline gives CDR1 MDHEN, CDR2 SYDVKM. The CDR3 is 20 residues long. The CDR3 DNA reads as TGTGCCAGCAGTATCCCACCGGGACTAGCGGGGGTTAGCTGCACAGATACGCAGTATTTC. This sequence encodes CASSIPPGLAGVSCTDTQYF. The entire variable domain, with the rest obtained from reference TRBV28 and TRBJ2-3, is as follows: DVKVTQSSRYLVKRTGEKVFLECVQDMDHENMFWYRQDPGLGLRLIYFSYDVKMKEKGDIPEGYSVSREKKERFSLILESASTNQTSMYLCASSIPPGLAGVSCTDTQYFGPGTRLTVL.

Points on this clonotype: A much larger clonotype is one base distant, so this may be a read error. This rearrangement joins TRBV6-5 to TRBJ2-1, with D perhaps TRBD1 or TRBD2 (5 bases each). V lost 3 bases, J lost 10 bases, and 19 bases lay in between. The CDR3 loop spans 15 amino acids. Germline V lookup: CDR1 MNHEY, CDR2 SVGAGI. The CDR3, as DNA: TGTGCCAGCAGTTATGATGGGACGCCATCCTACGAGCAGTTCTTC. The encoded protein is CASSYDGTPSYEQFF.

The gene calls are TRBV10-2 and TRBJ2-3; tentatively, D is TRBD1 (5 bases). CDR1 and CDR2 from the germline V gene are WSHSY and SAAADI. The V and J ends lost 0 bases and 11 bases respectively, with 21 bases between them. The CDR3 runs 16 residues. The CDR3 nucleotides read TGCGCCAGCAGTGAGTCGGGGCGGAGTGACAAAAACATGCAGTATTTT. It encodes CASSESGRSDKNMQYF.

This clonotype is classed as medium-sized. The J gene is TRBJ2-1, the V gene TRBV10-2, with D perhaps matching TRBD2 (5 bases). V lost 5 bases to trimming and J lost 8 bases, with 13 bases between them. The germline gives CDR1 WSHSY, CDR2 SAAADI. The CDR3 extends over 13 amino acids. The chain's CDR3 is CASSPLWGDEQFF. In DNA form, the CDR3 reads TGCGCCAGCAGTCCCCTATGGGGAGATGAGCAGTTCTTC.

The chain employs TRBV6-1 and TRBJ2-3; the match to TRBD1 covers 10 bases. The CDR3 covers 17 residues. The junction had 15 bases not matched to a gene; V was cut back by 7 bases and J by 5 bases. CDR1 is MNHNS, CDR2 SASEGT, per germline. The CDR3, as DNA: TGTGCCAGCAAGAGACAGGGGGCTACCCGTGCCCAAGATACGCAGTATTTT. It yields the protein CASKRQGATRAQDTQYF.

This clonotype has at least ten counts. The V and J genes are TRBV6-1 and TRBJ2-3; tentatively, D is TRBD2 (6 bases). The V end lost 4 bases, the J end lost 0 bases, and 11 bases lay between the germline ends. The CDR3 totals 15 residues. Germline values: CDR1 MNHNS, CDR2 SASEGT. CDR3 sequence: CASSVTRGSTDTQYF. CDR3 DNA sequence: TGTGCCAGCAGTGTGACTAGGGGAAGCACAGATACGCAGTATTTT.

V and J are TRBV6-5 and TRBJ2-2; a weak D match, TRBD2 (6 bases). V was cut by 0 bases and J by 13 bases, with 24 bases left in between. This CDR3 contains 17 residues. Germline assignment: CDR1 MNHEY and CDR2 SVGAGI. The CDR3 here is CASSYSGLAAGTGTLFF. CDR3 nucleotide sequence: TGTGCCAGCAGTTACTCGGGACTCGCTGCCGGTACCGGGACGCTGTTTTTT.

The CDR3 is CASSDPTGDLSKTQYF. The CDR3 DNA reads TGTGCCAGCAGTGACCCAACAGGGGATCTGTCAAAGACCCAGTACTTC. J is TRBJ2-5 and V is TRBV6-1; 7 nucleotides line up with TRBD1. The CDR3 has 16 amino acids. With V trimmed by 3 bases and J by 6 bases, 13 bases remained unmatched. The germline V gene encodes CDR1 MNHNS and CDR2 SASEGT.

This clonotype was observed once. CDR3 DNA sequence: TGCAGTGCTAGCCCAACTGTCTACGAGCAGTACTTC. Residues: CSASPTVYEQYF. This chain uses TRBV20-1 with TRBJ2-5; no definite D call. The end of the DNA aligns better with TRBJ2-7, so the J call may be wrong. Per germline, CDR1 DFQATT and CDR2 SNEGSKA (reference sequence). The CDR3 contains 12 residues.